Each of the 12 T cell receptor beta chains below was sequenced from the same sample in a study of OX40 agonist ivuxolimab in advanced cancers. The assay was immunoSEQ multiplex PCR, and TCRdb's table has in-frame clones only and misses some. The sample yields approximately 78,000 clones, about 87% seen once. The starting material was CD4+ or CD8+ T cells sorted from blood, obtained in a trial of the OX40 agonist ivuxolimab. All receptors derive from an adult with an advanced solid tumor such as melanoma, head and neck, liver or kidney cancer.

The chain has TRBV15 and TRBJ2-7, with a possible D match to TRBD2 (6 bases). Trimming removed 0 bases from V and 2 bases from J, with 11 bases in between. Per germline, CDR1 LNHNV and CDR2 YYDKDF (reference sequence). The CDR3 has 15 amino acids. The CDR3 DNA sequence: TGTGCCACCAGCAGAGATGTTAGGACTACCTACGAGCAGTACTTC. It codes for CATSRDVRTTYEQYF. Full variable domain (remainder filled in from reference TRBV15 and TRBJ2-7): DAMVIQNPRYQVTQFGKPVTLSCSQTLNHNVMYWYQQKSSQAPKLLFHYYDKDFNNEADTPDNFQSRRPNTSFCFLDIRSPGLGDTAMYLCATSRDVRTTYEQYFGPGTRLTVT.

The rearrangement links TRBV6-4 to TRBJ2-3, with 9 bases matching TRBD2. Germline V gene lookup returns CDR1 MRHNA and CDR2 SNTAGT. The V and J ends lost 2 bases and 4 bases, in that order; junction bases with no gene match: 7. This CDR3 is built from 16 residues. The CDR3 nucleotides are TGTGCCAGCAGTGACGGGCGGGGGGGCCCTGCAGATACGCAGTATTTT. Translating it yields CASSDGRGGPADTQYF.

The chain carries TRBV28 and TRBJ2-6, with unresolved D. Germline V CDR1 and CDR2: MDHEN, SYDVKM. The CDR3 length is 17 residues. Trimming left V 6 bases short and J 1 base short, with 16 bases between. CDR3 in DNA: TGTGCCAGCAGACCCTCGGGTGGACCGTCTGGGGCCAACGTCCTGACTTTC. Translation: CASRPSGGPSGANVLTF.

This chain joins TRBV7-2 and TRBJ1-2; D perhaps matches TRBD1 (6 bases). Trimming pared 2 bases from V and 8 bases from J, leaving 12 bases between. The germline gives CDR1 SGHTA, CDR2 FQGNSA. The CDR3 covers 13 residues. This CDR3 reads CASSLPGAVGYTF. The CDR3 coding sequence is TGTGCCAGCAGCTTACCGGGGGCTGTAGGCTACACCTTC.

Remarks on this clone: The junction departs from the called germline gene at one end, perhaps through a read error. The gene calls are TRBV7-9 and TRBJ1-4, with D possibly being TRBD1 (6 bases). Germline-derived CDR1 and CDR2 are SEHNR and FQNEAQ (reference sequence). The CDR3 sequence is 12 residues long. In DNA form, the CDR3 reads TGTGCCAGCAGCTTAGCTCCCGGGGGCGTTCTTTTT. This codes for CASSLAPGGVLF.

The genes are TRBV28 and TRBJ1-5, with 9 bases identical to TRBD1. The CDR3 is 17 residues long. Per the germline V gene, CDR1 is MDHEN and CDR2 is SYDVKM. V trimming: 5 bases; J trimming: 6 bases; junction bases outside the gene matches: 14. The CDR3 region has the DNA TGTGCCAGCAGTCCGGGGACCGGGACAGGGTGGGCTCAGCCCCAGCATTTT. Translating it yields CASSPGTGTGWAQPQHF.

The chain is built from TRBV11-3 and TRBJ1-3; D is unclear. The length of the CDR3 is 14 residues. Trimming shortened V by 3 bases and J by 1 base, and 7 bases separated the two germline ends. Germline CDR1 reads SGHNT; CDR2 reads YENEEA. CDR3 amino acids: CASSFRYSGNTIYF. CDR3 bases: TGTGCCAGCAGCTTCAGATATTCTGGAAACACCATATATTTT.

This clone showed up just a few times. The CDR3 spells CASSFSRDQTKQYF. The CDR3 region has the DNA TGTGCCAGCAGCTTCTCTAGAGATCAAACTAAGCAGTACTTC. The chain employs TRBV27 and TRBJ2-7; no firm D call. Per germline, CDR1 MNHEY and CDR2 SMNVEV (reference sequence). The CDR3 has 14 amino acids. V shed 6 bases and J shed 8 bases, with 20 bases lying between them.

This chain connects TRBV10-3 to TRBJ2-1; D ambiguous. CDR1 ENHRY and CDR2 SYGVKD come from the germline V gene. V was shortened by 6 bases and J by 5 bases, with 11 bases between the two germline ends. The CDR3 sequence is 13 residues long. The CDR3 reads CAISTSGNNEQFF. The CDR3 nucleotides read TGTGCCATCAGCACGAGTGGTAACAATGAGCAGTTCTTC.

This chain connects TRBV18 to TRBJ1-1; TRBD1 might be the D (5 bases). Trimming stripped 4 bases from V and 6 bases from J, with 6 bases between. Germline-derived CDR1 and CDR2 are KGHSH and LQKENI. The CDR3 extends over 11 amino acids. The CDR3 DNA sequence: TGTGCCAGCTCACGAGGGGCTGAAGCTTTCTTT. Protein product: CASSRGAEAFF.

This clone was seen a handful of times. V is TRBV7-9 and J is TRBJ1-4; D possibly corresponds to TRBD1 (5 bases). V lost 5 bases, J lost 13 bases, and 11 bases lay in between. CDR3 length: 11 amino acids. In germline, CDR1 is SEHNR, CDR2 FQNEAQ (reference sequence). CDR3 in amino acids: CASSPGGRLFF. The CDR3 coding sequence is TGTGCCAGCAGCCCTGGGGGACGACTGTTTTTT.

This chain joins TRBV5-1 and TRBJ2-5; perhaps TRBD2 as D (5 bases). The germline gives CDR1 SGHRS, CDR2 YFSETQ. V was cut by 6 bases and J by 2 bases, with 11 bases left in between. The CDR3 length is 13 residues. The CDR3 is CASMLAEQETQYF. CDR3 in DNA: TGCGCCAGCATGCTAGCAGAACAAGAGACCCAGTACTTC.